The 7 T cell receptor beta chains reported below all come from one sample, sequenced in a study of T cells in Graves' hyperthyroidism and ophthalmopathy. RNA transcripts provided the source from which TCR beta CDR3 regions were amplified. Initially, a first-round RT-PCR of the TCR CDR3 employed the HTBI primer set. TCRdb re-derived calls from the multiplex PCR reads in MiXCR, one entry per CDR3 protein. Of about 690,000 distinct CDR3 sequences in the sample, approximately 15% were seen once. Specimen: blood. These receptors originate from a man in his fifties or sixties with Graves' hyperthyroidism.

V and J are TRBV28 and TRBJ2-7; D might be TRBD1 (6 bases). V was trimmed by 6 bases and J by 0 bases, leaving 18 bases between them. CDR1 and CDR2 (germline): MDHEN, SYDVKM. There are 16 residues in the CDR3. CDR3 bases: TGTGCCAGCAGCGAACTAGGGGACACCCTCTCCTACGAGCAGTACTTC. Its translation is CASSELGDTLSYEQYF.

This clonotype was counted only a few times. The V call is TRBV19, the J call TRBJ1-1; 7 bases align to TRBD1. V shed 3 bases, J shed 4 bases, and the junction held 5 bases outside the gene matches. The CDR3 consists of 14 residues. The germline CDR1 and CDR2 sequences are LNHDA and SQIVND (reference sequence). In DNA, the CDR3 is TGTGCCAGTAGTATGGACAGGCCGACCACTGAAGCTTTCTTT. As protein: CASSMDRPTTEAFF.

The J gene is TRBJ1-5, the V gene TRBV5-4, with a possible D match to TRBD1 (5 bases). This CDR3 region has 14 residues. The V end lost 1 base, the J end lost 9 bases, and 14 bases lay between the germline ends. From germline, CDR1 is SGHNT and CDR2 YYREEE (reference sequence). As DNA, the CDR3 is TGTGCCAGCAGCTTGTATGGGGGAGGTGTGCCCCAGCATTTT. As protein: CASSLYGGGVPQHF.

This clonotype has more than one count but fewer than ten. The chain links TRBV28 to TRBJ2-2, with D perhaps TRBD1 (6 bases). V dropped 6 bases and J dropped 2 bases, with 13 bases sitting between them. Per the germline V gene, CDR1 is MDHEN and CDR2 is SYDVKM. This CDR3 is 15 amino acids long. CDR3 region: CASRIRDTNTGELFF. The CDR3 DNA is TGTGCCAGCAGGATAAGGGACACTAACACCGGGGAGCTGTTTTTT.

To note about this clonotype: At one end, the junction sequence differs from germline, possibly due to a read error. The rearrangement uses TRBV6-1 and TRBJ2-2; D may correspond to TRBD1 or TRBD2 (5 bases each). CDR1 is MNHNS, CDR2 SASEGT, per germline. CDR3 length: 13 residues. The CDR3 DNA reads as TGTGCCAGCAGTCGACAGACCACCGGGGAGCTGCTTTTT. Translation gives CASSRQTTGELLF.

The table lists this clonotype with many counts. The chain uses TRBV24-1 and TRBJ2-7; perhaps TRBD1 as D (6 bases). CDR3 length: 14 residues. Looked up from germline, CDR1 is KGHDR and CDR2 is SFDVKD. Trimming removed 4 bases at V and 3 bases at J, with 12 bases between. CDR3 amino acids: CATSDRDKVYEQYF. The CDR3 DNA reads TGTGCCACCAGTGACCGGGACAAGGTCTACGAGCAGTACTTC.

Concerning this clonotype: This could be a read error, since a much larger clone is one nucleotide away. This chain uses TRBV7-3 with TRBJ2-1; tentative D call: TRBD1 (6 bases). Germline values: CDR1 SGHTA, CDR2 FQGTGA. The V gene lost 6 bases and the J gene lost 9 bases, with 21 bases spanning the gap. This CDR3 is 15 amino acids long. The CDR3 spells CASRLLGGEGGEQFF. Written as DNA, the CDR3 is TGTGCCAGCAGACTTCTAGGGGGAGAAGGCGGTGAGCAGTTCTTC. The whole variable domain, remainder taken from reference TRBV7-3 and TRBJ2-1, is GAGVSQTPSNKVTEKGKYVELRCDPISGHTALYWYRQSLGQGPEFLIYFQGTGAADDSGLPNDRFFAVRPEGSVSTLKIQRTERGDSAVYLCASRLLGGEGGEQFFGPGTRLTVL.